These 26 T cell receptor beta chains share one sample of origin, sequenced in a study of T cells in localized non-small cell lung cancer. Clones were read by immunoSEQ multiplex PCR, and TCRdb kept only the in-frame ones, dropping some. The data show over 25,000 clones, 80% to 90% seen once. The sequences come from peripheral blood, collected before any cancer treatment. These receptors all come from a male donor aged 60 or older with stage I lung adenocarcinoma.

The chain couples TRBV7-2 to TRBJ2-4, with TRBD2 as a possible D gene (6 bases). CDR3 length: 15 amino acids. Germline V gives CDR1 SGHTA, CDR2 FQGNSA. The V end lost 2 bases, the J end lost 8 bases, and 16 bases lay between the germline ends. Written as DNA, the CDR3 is TGTGCCAGCAGCTTATGGGCCGGAGCTAGCGACATTCAGTACTTC. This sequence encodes CASSLWAGASDIQYF.

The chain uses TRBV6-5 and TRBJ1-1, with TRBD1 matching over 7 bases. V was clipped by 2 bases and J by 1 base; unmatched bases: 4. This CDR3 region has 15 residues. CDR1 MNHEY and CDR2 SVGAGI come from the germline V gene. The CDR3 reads CASSYQGQRNTEAFF. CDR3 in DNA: TGTGCCAGCAGTTACCAGGGACAGCGGAACACTGAAGCTTTCTTT.

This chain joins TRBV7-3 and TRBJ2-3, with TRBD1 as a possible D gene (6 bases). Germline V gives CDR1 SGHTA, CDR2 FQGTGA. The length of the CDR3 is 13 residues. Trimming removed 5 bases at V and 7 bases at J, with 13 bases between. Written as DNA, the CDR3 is TGTGCCAGCAGCGAGGGTCAGGGGAATACGCAGTATTTT. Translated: CASSEGQGNTQYF. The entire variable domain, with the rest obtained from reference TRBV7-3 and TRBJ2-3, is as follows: GAGVSQTPSNKVTEKGKYVELRCDPISGHTALYWYRQSLGQGPEFLIYFQGTGAADDSGLPNDRFFAVRPEGSVSTLKIQRTERGDSAVYLCASSEGQGNTQYFGPGTRLTVL.

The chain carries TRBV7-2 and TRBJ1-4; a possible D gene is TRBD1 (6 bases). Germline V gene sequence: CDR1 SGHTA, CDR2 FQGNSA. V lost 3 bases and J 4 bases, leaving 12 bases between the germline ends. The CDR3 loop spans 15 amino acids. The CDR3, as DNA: TGTGCCAGCAGCTTTTGGGGGGGGCGTAATGAAAAACTGTTTTTT. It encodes CASSFWGGRNEKLFF. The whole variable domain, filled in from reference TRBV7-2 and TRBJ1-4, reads GAGVSQSPSNKVTEKGKDVELRCDPISGHTALYWYRQSLGQGLEFLIYFQGNSAPDKSGLPSDRFSAERTGGSVSTLTIQRTQQEDSAVYLCASSFWGGRNEKLFFGSGTQLSVL.

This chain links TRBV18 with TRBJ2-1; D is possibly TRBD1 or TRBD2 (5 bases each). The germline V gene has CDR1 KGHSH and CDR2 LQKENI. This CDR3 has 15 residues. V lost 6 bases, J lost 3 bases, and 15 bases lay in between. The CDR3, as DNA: TGTGCCAGCTCCCCTCGAGGGGCCATCTACAATGAGCAGTTCTTC. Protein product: CASSPRGAIYNEQFF.

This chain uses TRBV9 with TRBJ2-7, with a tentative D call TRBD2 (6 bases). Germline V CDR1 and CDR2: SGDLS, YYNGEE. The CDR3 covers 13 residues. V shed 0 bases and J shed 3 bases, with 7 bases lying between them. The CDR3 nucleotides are TGTGCCAGCAGCGTAGCGGGGGACTACGAGCAGTACTTC. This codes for CASSVAGDYEQYF. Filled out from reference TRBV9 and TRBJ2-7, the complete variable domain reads DSGVTQTPKHLITATGQRVTLRCSPRSGDLSVYWYQQSLDQGLQFLIQYYNGEERAKGNILERFSAQQFPDLHSELNLSSLELGDSALYFCASSVAGDYEQYFGPGTRLTVT.

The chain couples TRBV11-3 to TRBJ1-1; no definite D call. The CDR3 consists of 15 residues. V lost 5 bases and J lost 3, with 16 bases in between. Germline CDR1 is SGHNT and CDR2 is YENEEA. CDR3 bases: TGTGCCAGCAGCCCCGGGGTGGGCCGGGACACTGAAGCTTTCTTT. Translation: CASSPGVGRDTEAFF.

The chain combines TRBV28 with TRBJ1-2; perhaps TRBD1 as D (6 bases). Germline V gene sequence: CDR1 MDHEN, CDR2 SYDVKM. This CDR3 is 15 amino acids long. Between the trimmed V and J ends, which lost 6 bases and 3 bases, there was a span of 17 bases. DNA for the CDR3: TGTGCCAGCAGCCCCGGGGGGGCCGGGGACTATGGCTACACCTTC. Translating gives CASSPGGAGDYGYTF.

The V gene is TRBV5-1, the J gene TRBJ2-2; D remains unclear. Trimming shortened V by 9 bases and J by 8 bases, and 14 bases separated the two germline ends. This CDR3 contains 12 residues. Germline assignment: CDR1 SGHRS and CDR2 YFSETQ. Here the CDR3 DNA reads TGCGCCACCACGATACAGTCTGGGGAGCTGTTTTTT. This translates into CATTIQSGELFF. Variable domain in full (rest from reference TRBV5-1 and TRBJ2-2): KAGVTQTPRYLIKTRGQQVTLSCSPISGHRSVSWYQQTPGQGLQFLFEYFSETQRNKGNFPGRFSGRQFSNSRSEMNVSTLELGDSALYLCATTIQSGELFFGEGSRLTVL.

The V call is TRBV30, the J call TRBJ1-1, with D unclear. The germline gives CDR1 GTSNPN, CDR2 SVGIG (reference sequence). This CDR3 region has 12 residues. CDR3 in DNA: TGTGCTAAGGATAGGCAGAACACTGAAGCTTTCTTT. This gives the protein CAKDRQNTEAFF.

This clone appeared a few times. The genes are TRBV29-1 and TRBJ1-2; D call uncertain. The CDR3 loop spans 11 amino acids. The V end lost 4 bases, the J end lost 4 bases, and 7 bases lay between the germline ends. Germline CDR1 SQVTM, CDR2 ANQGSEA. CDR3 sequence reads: CSVAGLYGYTF. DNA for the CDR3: TGCAGCGTTGCAGGCCTCTATGGCTACACCTTC.

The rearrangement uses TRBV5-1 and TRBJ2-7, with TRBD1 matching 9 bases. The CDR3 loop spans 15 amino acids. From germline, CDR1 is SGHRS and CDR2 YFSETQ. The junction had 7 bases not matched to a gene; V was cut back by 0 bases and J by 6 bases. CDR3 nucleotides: TGCGCCAGCAGCTTGGGGACCGACAGGGGGGGCGAGCAGTACTTC. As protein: CASSLGTDRGGEQYF. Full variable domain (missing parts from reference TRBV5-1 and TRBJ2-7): KAGVTQTPRYLIKTRGQQVTLSCSPISGHRSVSWYQQTPGQGLQFLFEYFSETQRNKGNFPGRFSGRQFSNSRSEMNVSTLELGDSALYLCASSLGTDRGGEQYFGPGTRLTVT.

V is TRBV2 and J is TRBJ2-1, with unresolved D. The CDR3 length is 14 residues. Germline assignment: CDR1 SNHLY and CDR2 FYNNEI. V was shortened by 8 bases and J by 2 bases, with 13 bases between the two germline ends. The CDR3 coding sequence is TGTGCCAGCGTCCGTGACGGCGCCTACAATGAGCAGTTCTTC. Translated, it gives CASVRDGAYNEQFF.

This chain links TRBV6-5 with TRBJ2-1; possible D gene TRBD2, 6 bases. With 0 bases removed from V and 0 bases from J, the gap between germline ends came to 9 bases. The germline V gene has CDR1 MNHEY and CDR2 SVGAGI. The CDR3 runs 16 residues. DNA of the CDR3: TGTGCCAGCAGTTACTCCGGGACTGGCTCCTACAATGAGCAGTTCTTC. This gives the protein CASSYSGTGSYNEQFF.

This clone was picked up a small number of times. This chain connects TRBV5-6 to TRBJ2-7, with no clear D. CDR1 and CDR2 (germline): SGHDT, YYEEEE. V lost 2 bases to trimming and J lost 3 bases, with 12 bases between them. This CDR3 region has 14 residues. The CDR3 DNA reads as TGTGCCAGCAGCTTTTTCCTGAACCGCTACGAGCAGTACTTC. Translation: CASSFFLNRYEQYF.

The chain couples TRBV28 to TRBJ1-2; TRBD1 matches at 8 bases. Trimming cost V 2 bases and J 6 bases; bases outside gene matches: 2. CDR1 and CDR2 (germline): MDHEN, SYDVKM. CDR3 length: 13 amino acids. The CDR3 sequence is CASSLQQGDGYTF. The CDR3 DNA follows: TGTGCCAGCAGTTTACAACAGGGGGATGGCTACACCTTC.

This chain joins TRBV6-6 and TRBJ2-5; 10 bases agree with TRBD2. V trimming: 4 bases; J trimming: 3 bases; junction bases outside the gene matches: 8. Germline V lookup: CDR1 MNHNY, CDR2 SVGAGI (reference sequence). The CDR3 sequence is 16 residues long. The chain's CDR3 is CASSWASGTSEETQYF. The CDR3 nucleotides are TGTGCCAGCAGTTGGGCCTCCGGGACTAGCGAAGAGACCCAGTACTTC.

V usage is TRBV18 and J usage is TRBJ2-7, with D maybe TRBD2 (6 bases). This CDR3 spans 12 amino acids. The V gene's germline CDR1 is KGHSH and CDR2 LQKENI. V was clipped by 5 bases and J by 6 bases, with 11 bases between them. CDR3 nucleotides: TGTGCCAGCTCAGTCCAGGGAGGCGAGCAGTACTTC. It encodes CASSVQGGEQYF.

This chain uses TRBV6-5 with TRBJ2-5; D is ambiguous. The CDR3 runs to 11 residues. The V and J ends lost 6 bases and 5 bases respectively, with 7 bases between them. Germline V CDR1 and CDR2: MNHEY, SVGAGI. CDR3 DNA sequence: TGTGCCAGCAGCATCACGGAGACCCAGTACTTC. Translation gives CASSITETQYF.

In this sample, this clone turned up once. The CDR3 reads CASSPGQESSGNTIYF. In nucleotides, the CDR3 is TGTGCCAGCAGCCCGGGACAGGAAAGCTCTGGAAACACCATATATTTT. The chain couples TRBV28 to TRBJ1-3, with TRBD1 identical over 8 bases. The germline V gene encodes CDR1 MDHEN and CDR2 SYDVKM. V shed 6 bases, J shed 0 bases, and the junction held 7 bases outside the gene matches. CDR3 length: 16 amino acids.

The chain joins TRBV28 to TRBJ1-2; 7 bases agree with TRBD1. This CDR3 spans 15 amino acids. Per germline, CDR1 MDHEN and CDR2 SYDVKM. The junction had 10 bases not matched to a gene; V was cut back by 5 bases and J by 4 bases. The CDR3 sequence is CASSRTSRGVYGYTF. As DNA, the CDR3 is TGTGCCAGCAGTCGCACCTCCAGGGGGGTCTATGGCTACACCTTC.

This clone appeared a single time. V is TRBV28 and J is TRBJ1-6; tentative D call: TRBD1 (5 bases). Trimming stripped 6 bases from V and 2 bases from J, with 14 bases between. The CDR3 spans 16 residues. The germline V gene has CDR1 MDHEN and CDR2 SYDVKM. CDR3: CASRSGQGPYNSPLHF. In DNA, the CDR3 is TGTGCCAGCAGGTCCGGGCAGGGACCCTATAATTCACCCCTCCACTTT.

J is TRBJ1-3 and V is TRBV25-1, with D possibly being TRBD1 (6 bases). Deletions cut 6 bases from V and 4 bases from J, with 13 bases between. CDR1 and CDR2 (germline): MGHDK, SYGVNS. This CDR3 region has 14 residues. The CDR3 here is CASRTTGIGNTIYF. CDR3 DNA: TGTGCCAGCAGAACTACAGGGATCGGAAACACCATATATTTT. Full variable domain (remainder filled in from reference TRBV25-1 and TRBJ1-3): EADIYQTPRYLVIGTGKKITLECSQTMGHDKMYWYQQDPGMELHLIHYSYGVNSTEKGDLSSESTVSRIRTEHFPLTLESARPSHTSQYLCASRTTGIGNTIYFGEGSWLTVV.

CDR3 sequence reads: CASSELGDTEAFF. Here the CDR3 DNA reads TGTGCCAGCAGTGAATTGGGTGACACTGAAGCTTTCTTT. The V gene is TRBV2, the J gene TRBJ1-1; D remains ambiguous. Trimming shortened V by 2 bases and J by 3 bases, and 7 bases separated the two germline ends. CDR3 length equals 13 residues. Germline CDR1 reads SNHLY; CDR2 reads FYNNEI.

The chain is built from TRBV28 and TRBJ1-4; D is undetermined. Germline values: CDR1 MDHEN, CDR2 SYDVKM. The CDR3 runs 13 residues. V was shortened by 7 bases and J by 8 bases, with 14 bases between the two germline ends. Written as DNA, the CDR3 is TGTGCCAGCAAGGTAGGAGGCAACGAAAAACTGTTTTTT. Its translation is CASKVGGNEKLFF.

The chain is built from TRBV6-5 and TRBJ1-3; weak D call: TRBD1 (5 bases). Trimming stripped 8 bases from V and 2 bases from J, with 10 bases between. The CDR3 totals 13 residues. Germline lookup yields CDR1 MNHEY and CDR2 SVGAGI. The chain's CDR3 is CASGAAPGNTIYF. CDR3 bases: TGTGCCAGCGGGGCAGCTCCTGGAAACACCATATATTTT.